The entry below describes one T cell receptor (beta chain). Its specificity is unknown. The source of the sample is a study of monozygotic twins with cystic fibrosis. Profiled with immunoSEQ multiplex PCR; TCRdb holds only in-frame clones, not every one. In the table there are tens of thousands of clones, 97% of which are singletons. The study, taken as a whole, reports: Clonality was generally low (median roughly 0.009), higher in the most severe patients.

CDR1 and CDR2 (germline): ENHRY, SYGVKD. The CDR3 length is 15 residues. The V gene lost 2 bases and the J gene lost 2 bases, with 10 bases spanning the gap. The sample taken for sequencing was blood. V gene TRBV10-3 combines with J gene TRBJ1-5; D not resolved. The sequence was collected from a girl between 10 and 17 years old with cystic fibrosis. The CDR3 region is CAISEAEAGNQPQHF. CDR3 DNA: TGTGCCATCAGTGAGGCAGAAGCGGGCAATCAGCCCCAGCATTTT.